This T cell receptor beta chain came from a study of OX40 agonist ivuxolimab in advanced cancers. Study-level information: The patients' treatment was ivuxolimab, an agonistic anti-OX40 (CD134) antibody. Study-wide findings and caveats: Relative to CD4+, CD8+ T cells held more expanded clones on average.

The table came from immunoSEQ multiplex PCR; TCRdb's copy has only in-frame clones and leaves some out. This sample carries 71,000 or so clones, roughly 86% of them seen once, and the ten largest clones take just over 0.75%. This CDR3 has 14 amino acids. Trimming shortened V by 6 bases and J by 2 bases, and 11 bases separated the two germline ends. CDR1 SGHVS and CDR2 FQNEAQ come from the germline V gene. This clone has just one count. The antigen is undetermined. Sequencing was performed on CD4+ or CD8+ T cells sorted from blood, taken in a trial of the OX40 agonist ivuxolimab. This TCR was sampled from an adult with an advanced solid tumor such as melanoma, head and neck, liver or kidney cancer. This chain connects TRBV7-8 to TRBJ1-3; TRBD1 might be the D (5 bases). This chain's CDR3 is CASSLGHAGNTIYF. The CDR3, as DNA: TGTGCCAGCAGTTTGGGGCACGCTGGAAACACCATATATTTT.